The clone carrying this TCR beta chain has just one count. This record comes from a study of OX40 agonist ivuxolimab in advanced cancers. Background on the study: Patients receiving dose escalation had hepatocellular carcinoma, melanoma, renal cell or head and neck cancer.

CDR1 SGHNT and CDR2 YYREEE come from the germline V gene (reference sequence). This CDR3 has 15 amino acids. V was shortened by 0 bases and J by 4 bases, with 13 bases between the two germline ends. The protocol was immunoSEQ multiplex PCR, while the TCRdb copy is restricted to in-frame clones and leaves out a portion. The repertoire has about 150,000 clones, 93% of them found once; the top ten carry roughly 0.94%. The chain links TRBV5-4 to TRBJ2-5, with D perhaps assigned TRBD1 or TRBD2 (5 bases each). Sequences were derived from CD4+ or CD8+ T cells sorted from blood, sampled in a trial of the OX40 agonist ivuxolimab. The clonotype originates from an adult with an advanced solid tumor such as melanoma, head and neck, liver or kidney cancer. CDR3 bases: TGTGCCAGCAGCTTGGCCGCAGGGACCCCAGAGACCCAGTACTTC. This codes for CASSLAAGTPETQYF.